These 2 T cell receptor beta chains share one sample of origin, sequenced in a study of T cell clonality in common variable immunodeficiency. Study outcomes and limitations: Reportedly, TCR beta sequences from common variable immunodeficiency showed fewer deletions and N-nucleotide insertions.

The antigens these receptors bind are not known. Repertoires were generated with immunoSEQ multiplex PCR, while TCRdb's copy carries only in-frame clones and drops some. Singletons are absent from the sample, which has about 30,000 clones. Sequenced: peripheral blood mononuclear cells. These receptors all come from a human donor with common variable immunodeficiency.

This clone was recorded at least ten times. The read ends 3 residues before the CDR3 terminus; that terminus is restored from the germline J gene. This chain uses TRBV30 with TRBJ2-1; D remains ambiguous. The germline V gene has CDR1 GTSNPN and CDR2 SVGIG (reference sequence). The CDR3 loop spans 15 amino acids. The V gene lost 1 base and the J gene lost 5 bases, with 15 bases spanning the gap. The CDR3 bases that were read are TGTGCCTGGAGTGGGAACTACAACTTAAACAATGAG. It specifies CAWSGNYNLNNE. The full CDR3 protein is CAWSGNYNLNNEQFF.

Turning to this clone: The sequenced fragment ends 3 residues before the CDR3 boundary, so the rest is inferred from the germline J gene. The genes are TRBV19 and TRBJ1-1, with a weak D call TRBD1 (6 bases). Germline CDR1 is LNHDA and CDR2 is SQIVND (reference sequence). The V gene lost 6 bases and the J gene lost 4 bases, with 15 bases spanning the gap. CDR3 length: 14 amino acids. The CDR3 DNA, read in part, is TGTGCCAGTAGCTCGGACAGAATCGTCACTGAA. It translates to CASSSDRIVTE. The CDR3, in full, reads CASSSDRIVTEAFF.